Below are 15 T cell receptor beta chains sequenced from a single sample in a study of radiotherapy plus CTLA-4 blockade in lung cancer. The protocol was immunoSEQ multiplex PCR, while the TCRdb copy is restricted to in-frame clones and leaves out a portion. The data contain tens of thousands of clones, 70% to 80% of them singletons. Specimen: peripheral blood, collected from a patient treated with radiotherapy plus ipilimumab. These receptors were obtained from a human donor with non-small cell lung cancer who had a complete response to radiotherapy plus ipilimumab.

The gene calls are TRBV9 and TRBJ1-4; 7 bases map to TRBD1. The J segment lost 5 bases and the V segment lost 3 bases, leaving 7 bases of the junction unmatched. The CDR3 has 15 amino acids. Germline assignment: CDR1 SGDLS and CDR2 YYNGEE. Here the CDR3 reads CASSEGTVGNEKLFF. The CDR3 DNA reads TGTGCCAGCAGCGAAGGGACAGTTGGAAATGAAAAACTGTTTTTT. Combining the CDR3 with reference TRBV9 and TRBJ1-4 gives the whole variable domain DSGVTQTPKHLITATGQRVTLRCSPRSGDLSVYWYQQSLDQGLQFLIQYYNGEERAKGNILERFSAQQFPDLHSELNLSSLELGDSALYFCASSEGTVGNEKLFFGSGTQLSVL.

This clone was counted once. The chain recombines TRBV11-2 with TRBJ2-7; weak D call: TRBD1 (6 bases). CDR1 and CDR2 from the germline V gene are SGHAT and FQNNGV. This CDR3 region has 16 residues. Trimming stripped 7 bases from V and 3 bases from J, with 22 bases between. CDR3 residues: CASTIDGNQGYYEQYF. The CDR3 nucleotides read TGTGCCAGCACCATAGATGGGAATCAGGGGTACTACGAGCAGTACTTC. Filled out from reference TRBV11-2 and TRBJ2-7, the complete variable domain reads EAGVAQSPRYKIIEKRQSVAFWCNPISGHATLYWYQQILGQGPKLLIQFQNNGVVDDSQLPKDRFSAERLKGVDSTLKIQPAKLEDSAVYLCASTIDGNQGYYEQYFGPGTRLTVT.

This clone showed up just once. The rearrangement joins TRBV19 to TRBJ2-2; 8 bases are shared with TRBD1. V was pared by 6 bases and J by 5 bases, with 11 bases of the junction left unmatched. The germline V gene has CDR1 LNHDA and CDR2 SQIVND (reference sequence). This CDR3 is built from 16 residues. Here the CDR3 reads CASSPSLTGATGELFF. The CDR3 nucleotides are TGTGCCAGTAGCCCATCCCTGACAGGGGCGACCGGGGAGCTGTTTTTT. Variable domain in full (rest from reference TRBV19 and TRBJ2-2): DGGITQSPKYLFRKEGQNVTLSCEQNLNHDAMYWYRQDPGQGLRLIYYSQIVNDFQKGDIAEGYSVSREKKESFPLTVTSAQKNPTAFYLCASSPSLTGATGELFFGEGSRLTVL.

The V gene is TRBV18, the J gene TRBJ2-3; possibly TRBD1 for D (7 bases). From germline, CDR1 is KGHSH and CDR2 LQKENI. The CDR3 contains 14 residues. The V end lost 2 bases, the J end lost 5 bases, and 11 bases lay between the germline ends. The DNA for the CDR3 is TGTGCCAGCTCACCATTTCAGGGGGGAGATACGCAGTATTTT. Translating it yields CASSPFQGGDTQYF.

The rearrangement joins TRBV4-3 to TRBJ1-6, with 7 positions matching TRBD1. Looked up from germline, CDR1 is LGHNA and CDR2 is YSLEER. Losses at the gene ends were 0 bases for V and 1 base for J; bases not matched to a gene: 6. The CDR3 covers 18 residues. The CDR3 bases are TGCGCCAGCAGCCAAGATCATAAGGGGGCGTCCTATAATTCACCCCTCCACTTT. Translating it yields CASSQDHKGASYNSPLHF.

The chain carries TRBV6-5 and TRBJ1-5, with TRBD1 as a possible D gene (6 bases). Trimming left V 6 bases short and J 0 bases short, with 12 bases between. Germline V gene data show CDR1 as MNHEY and CDR2 as SVGAGI. This CDR3 comprises 15 residues. CDR3 sequence reads: CASSPRTDSNQPQHF. CDR3 DNA sequence: TGTGCCAGCAGCCCAAGGACAGATAGCAATCAGCCCCAGCATTTT.

The chain carries TRBV5-6 and TRBJ2-7, with TRBD1 matching over 7 bases. The length of the CDR3 is 14 residues. Per the germline V gene, CDR1 is SGHDT and CDR2 is YYEEEE. Unmatched junction bases numbered 4, after V lost 2 bases and J lost 2 bases. CDR3 protein: CASSFPGQPYEQYF. In DNA form, the CDR3 reads TGTGCCAGCAGCTTCCCGGGACAGCCCTACGAGCAGTACTTC.

This clone was seen only a few times. The V gene is TRBV4-1, the J gene TRBJ1-6, with D unresolved. CDR3 length: 19 amino acids. Germline V gives CDR1 MGHRA, CDR2 YSYEKL. V lost 2 bases to trimming and J lost 10 bases, with 27 bases between them. The CDR3 DNA sequence: TGCGCCAGCAGCCAAAATCCCTCCTTACGCGGGTCCCGGAGGTCACCCCTCCACTTT. Translated: CASSQNPSLRGSRRSPLHF.

V usage is TRBV18 and J usage is TRBJ2-2; 9 bases agree with TRBD2. This CDR3 spans 17 amino acids. With 3 bases clipped from V and 2 bases from J, the junction kept 7 bases outside the gene matches. From germline, CDR1 is KGHSH and CDR2 LQKENI. The CDR3 DNA is TGTGCCAGCTCACCTCGCAGCGGGGGGAAAAACACCGGGGAGCTGTTTTTT. Translation gives CASSPRSGGKNTGELFF.

CDR3 DNA sequence: TGTGCCAGCAGTCTTCACAGGGGGCTGGGAGGCAGCAATCAGCCCCAGCATTTT. It specifies CASSLHRGLGGSNQPQHF. The chain joins TRBV27 to TRBJ1-5; 9 positions match TRBD1. From germline, CDR1 is MNHEY and CDR2 SMNVEV (reference sequence). J was trimmed by 1 base and V by 5 bases; bases with no gene match: 12. The CDR3 totals 18 residues.

The V and J genes are TRBV14 and TRBJ1-4, with unresolved D. V was cut by 1 base and J by 7 bases, with 13 bases left in between. This CDR3 comprises 15 residues. Germline V CDR1 and CDR2: SGHDN, FVKESK. The CDR3 region has the DNA TGTGCCAGCAGCCAAGCTGCGTTCGGGAGTGAAAAACTGTTTTTT. This sequence encodes CASSQAAFGSEKLFF.

The rearrangement links TRBV14 to TRBJ1-1; TRBD1 is a possible D gene (5 bases). This CDR3 comprises 13 residues. The V end was cut by 6 bases, the J end by 5 bases, with 13 bases between. Per germline, CDR1 SGHDN and CDR2 FVKESK. In nucleotides, the CDR3 is TGTGCCAGCAGTCTGGTCCGGGGGACTGAAGCTTTCTTT. It translates to CASSLVRGTEAFF.

The J gene is TRBJ2-1, the V gene TRBV15; TRBD1 is a possible D gene (5 bases). Germline loops: CDR1 LNHNV, CDR2 YYDKDF (reference sequence). The CDR3 has 15 amino acids. V was pared by 1 base and J by 8 bases, with 15 bases between. CDR3 amino acids: CATSRGTLRGDEQFF. CDR3 nucleotide sequence: TGTGCCACCAGCAGAGGGACCCTAAGGGGCGATGAGCAGTTCTTC.

V usage is TRBV30 and J usage is TRBJ2-7; 7 bases fit TRBD1. The V gene's germline CDR1 is GTSNPN and CDR2 SVGIG (reference sequence). Losses at the gene ends were 3 bases for V and 4 bases for J; bases not matched to a gene: 9. The CDR3 extends over 14 amino acids. DNA of the CDR3: TGTGCCTGGAGGTGGGGAACAGGGGCTTACGAGCAGTACTTC. Protein sequence: CAWRWGTGAYEQYF.

This sequence joins TRBV6-4 and TRBJ2-3; possibly TRBD1 for D (5 bases). Between the trimmed V and J ends, which lost 5 bases and 2 bases, there was a span of 11 bases. CDR1 and CDR2 (germline): MRHNA, SNTAGT. The CDR3 contains 14 residues. The CDR3 sequence is CASSPDRSTDTQYF. The CDR3 DNA reads as TGTGCCAGCAGTCCCGACAGATCCACAGATACGCAGTATTTT.